Listed here are 14 T cell receptor beta chains from one sample, sequenced in a study of technical replicates of blood from a few donors. Sequencing was performed with immunoSEQ multiplex PCR; in TCRdb, only in-frame clones are kept and a portion is missing. The sample holds under 90,000 clones, about 96% seen once. What was sequenced was T cells isolated from PBMCs. These receptors originate from a human donor in good health.

The rearrangement links TRBV28 to TRBJ2-7; 8 nucleotides agree with TRBD1. Germline values: CDR1 MDHEN, CDR2 SYDVKM. Unmatched junction bases numbered 9, after V lost 5 bases and J lost 12 bases. The CDR3 is 12 residues long. The CDR3 reads CASSPPQGVRYF. The CDR3 nucleotides are TGTGCCAGCAGTCCACCACAGGGGGTTCGGTACTTC.

The CDR3: CASSIKGGNRQPQHF. For the CDR3, the DNA is TGTGCCAGTAGTATTAAGGGAGGGAATCGCCAGCCCCAGCATTTT. The chain links TRBV19 to TRBJ1-5; D remains unclear. The germline CDR1 and CDR2 sequences are LNHDA and SQIVND (reference sequence). Trimming stripped 3 bases from V and 7 bases from J, with 16 bases between. The CDR3 is 15 residues long.

V usage is TRBV19 and J usage is TRBJ1-1; 8 nucleotides line up with TRBD1. This CDR3 spans 17 amino acids. Trimming at V came to 5 bases and at J to 4 bases, leaving 15 bases not matched to a gene. Germline CDR1 LNHDA, CDR2 SQIVND (reference sequence). This CDR3 is CASSPQAGGILGTEAFF. CDR3 sequence (DNA): TGTGCCAGTAGTCCGCAGGCAGGGGGCATATTGGGCACTGAAGCTTTCTTT.

This clone was detected only once. The chain couples TRBV6-1 to TRBJ2-7, with TRBD1 matching over 10 bases. This CDR3 comprises 13 residues. J gave up 7 bases and V 4 bases, and 4 bases lay outside the gene matches. Looked up from germline, CDR1 is MNHNS and CDR2 is SASEGT. CDR3 sequence: CASSVLDRGEQYF. For the CDR3, the DNA is TGTGCCAGCAGTGTCCTGGACAGGGGGGAGCAGTACTTC.

The J gene is TRBJ2-1, the V gene TRBV27; D is ambiguous. This CDR3 contains 15 residues. Germline lookup yields CDR1 MNHEY and CDR2 SMNVEV (reference sequence). Deletions cut 2 bases from V and 0 bases from J, with 8 bases between. The CDR3 loop is CASSLNPSSYNEQFF. The CDR3 coding sequence is TGTGCCAGCAGTTTAAATCCGAGCTCCTACAATGAGCAGTTCTTC.

This chain uses TRBV5-1 with TRBJ1-1, with D possibly TRBD1 on 5 matching bases. The ends were cut back, 0 bases at V and 0 bases at J, with 6 bases in the middle. The CDR3 contains 14 residues. Per germline, CDR1 SGHRS and CDR2 YFSETQ. The DNA for the CDR3 is TGCGCCAGCAGCTTGGACAGGATGAACACTGAAGCTTTCTTT. Translating it yields CASSLDRMNTEAFF.

The V and J genes are TRBV7-9 and TRBJ1-2; the match to TRBD1 covers 8 bases. Per germline, CDR1 SEHNR and CDR2 FQNEAQ (reference sequence). With 6 bases clipped from V and 9 bases from J, the junction kept 6 bases outside the gene matches. The CDR3 totals 12 residues. CDR3 region: CASSSGQGSYTF. The CDR3 DNA follows: TGTGCCAGCAGTTCCGGACAGGGTAGCTACACCTTC.

The rearrangement links TRBV4-1 to TRBJ1-3; possibly TRBD1 for D (5 bases). This CDR3 is built from 17 residues. V was cut by 0 bases and J by 3 bases, with 15 bases left in between. Germline values: CDR1 MGHRA, CDR2 YSYEKL. DNA for the CDR3: TGCGCCAGCAGCCAAGATCAGGGCAGGGTAGGTGGAAACACCATATATTTT. Translating it yields CASSQDQGRVGGNTIYF.

V is TRBV27 and J is TRBJ1-1; D is unresolved. Germline assignment: CDR1 MNHEY and CDR2 SMNVEV (reference sequence). The CDR3 has 13 amino acids. V was clipped by 7 bases and J by 1 base, with 10 bases between them. In DNA, the CDR3 is TGTGCCAGCAAAGGCGGGTCGAACACTGAAGCTTTCTTT. Encoded protein: CASKGGSNTEAFF.

CDR3 protein: CASSPTITSTDTQYF. The CDR3 nucleotides are TGTGCCAGCAGCCCTACCATAACTAGCACAGATACGCAGTATTTT. The V and J genes are TRBV4-2 and TRBJ2-3; no definite D call. The CDR3 consists of 15 residues. Trimming pared 4 bases from V and 0 bases from J, leaving 11 bases between. Germline lookup yields CDR1 LGHNA and CDR2 YNFKEQ.

The rearrangement links TRBV7-2 to TRBJ2-1; no firm D call. The CDR3 sequence is 12 residues long. Trimming left V 2 bases short and J 9 bases short, with 8 bases between. Germline CDR1 SGHTA, CDR2 FQGNSA. CDR3: CASSLSRSEQFF. The CDR3 DNA reads as TGTGCCAGCAGCTTAAGCCGTAGTGAGCAGTTCTTC.

The chain couples TRBV18 to TRBJ2-2; maybe TRBD1 (6 bases). The germline V gene has CDR1 KGHSH and CDR2 LQKENI. Trimming pared 2 bases from V and 4 bases from J, leaving 17 bases between. The CDR3 has 17 residues. This CDR3 is CASSPSSLGAPTGELFF. The DNA for the CDR3 is TGTGCCAGCTCACCATCGTCCCTGGGGGCGCCCACCGGGGAGCTGTTTTTT.

The J gene is TRBJ1-2, the V gene TRBV5-4; TRBD1 might be the D (6 bases). From germline, CDR1 is SGHNT and CDR2 YYREEE (reference sequence). Trimming cost V 9 bases and J 3 bases, with 21 bases left between them. The CDR3 loop spans 15 amino acids. The CDR3 DNA reads as TGTGCCACCCAGCTTTCATGGGGGCCTGACTATGGCTACACCTTC. This gives the protein CATQLSWGPDYGYTF.

This chain links TRBV10-3 with TRBJ2-7; 7 bases fit TRBD1. After removal of 0 bases from V and 4 bases from J, the junction contained 3 bases not matched to a gene. The germline gives CDR1 ENHRY, CDR2 SYGVKD. The CDR3 has 14 amino acids. DNA of the CDR3: TGTGCCATCAGTGAGTCGACAGGGAAATACGAGCAGTACTTC. It translates to CAISESTGKYEQYF.